This TCR beta chain was identified in a study of human T cells and chemical hapten exposure. The overall study: Alopecia areata, totalis and universalis patients, mostly female, were included.

TCRdb ran MiXCR on the RACE reads and lists one entry per CDR3 protein. Counted here are about 82,000 distinct CDR3 sequences, over 10% occurring once; the ten biggest clones make up approximately 5%. The sample holds a few counts of this clonotype. The antigen remains undetermined. Whole-study findings and limits: Versus controls, expanded TCRs had significantly more large CDR3 similarity clusters.

This sample's time point: patch test 3, about 24 weeks after DPC sensitization. Treatment here: therapeutic diphenylcyclopropenone sensitization with weekly scalp DPC. The study drew its donors from alopecia patients who were 18 to 70 years old and suitable for DPC. The CDR3 has 11 amino acids. Looked up from germline, CDR1 is DFQATT and CDR2 is SNEGSKA (reference sequence). Trimming shortened V by 5 bases and J by 3 bases, and 6 bases separated the two germline ends. The clonotype originates from a woman in her 50s with alopecia areata. Some clones in this sample may be carry-over from other donors' samples. The source was whole blood, collected in connection with sensitization to the hapten diphenylcyclopropenone (DPC). The chain employs TRBV20-1 and TRBJ2-3; D remains unclear. The chain's CDR3 is CSAETTDTQYF. CDR3 nucleotide sequence: TGCAGTGCTGAGACTACAGATACGCAGTATTTT.